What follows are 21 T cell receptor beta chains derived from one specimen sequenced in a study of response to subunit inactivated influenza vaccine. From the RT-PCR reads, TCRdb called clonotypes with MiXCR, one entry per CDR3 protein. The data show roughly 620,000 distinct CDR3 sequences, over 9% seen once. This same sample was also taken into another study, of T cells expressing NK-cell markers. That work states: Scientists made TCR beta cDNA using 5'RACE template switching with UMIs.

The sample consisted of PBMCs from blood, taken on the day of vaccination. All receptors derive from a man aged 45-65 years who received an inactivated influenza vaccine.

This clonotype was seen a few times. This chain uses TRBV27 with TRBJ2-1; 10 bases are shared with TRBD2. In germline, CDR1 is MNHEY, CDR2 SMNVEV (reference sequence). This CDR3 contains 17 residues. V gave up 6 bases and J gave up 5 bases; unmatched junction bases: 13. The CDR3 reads CASRKRWMSGGDNEQFF. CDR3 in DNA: TGTGCCAGCAGGAAGAGGTGGATGAGCGGGGGGGACAATGAGCAGTTCTTC.

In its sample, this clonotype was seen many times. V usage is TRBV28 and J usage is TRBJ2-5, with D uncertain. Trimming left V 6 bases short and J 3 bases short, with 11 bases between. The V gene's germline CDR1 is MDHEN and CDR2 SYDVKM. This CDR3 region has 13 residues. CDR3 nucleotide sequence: TGTGCCAGCAGGATGCTGATGAAAGAGACCCAGTACTTC. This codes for CASRMLMKETQYF.

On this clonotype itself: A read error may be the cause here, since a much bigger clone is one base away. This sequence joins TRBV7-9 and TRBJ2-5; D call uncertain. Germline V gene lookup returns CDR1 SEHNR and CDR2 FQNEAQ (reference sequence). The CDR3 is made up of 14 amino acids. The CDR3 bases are TGTGCCAGCAGCTTAGAACTACTTAAAGATACCCAGTACTTC. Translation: CASSLELLKDTQYF. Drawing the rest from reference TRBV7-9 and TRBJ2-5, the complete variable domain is DTGVSQNPRHKITKRGQNVTFRCDPISEHNRLYWYRQTLGQGPEFLTYFQNEAQLEKSRLLSDRFSAERPKGSFSTLEIQRTEQGDSAMYLCASSLELLKDTQYFGPGTRLLVL.

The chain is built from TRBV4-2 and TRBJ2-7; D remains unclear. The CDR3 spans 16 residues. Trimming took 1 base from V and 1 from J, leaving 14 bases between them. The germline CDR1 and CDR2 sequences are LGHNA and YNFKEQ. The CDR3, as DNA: TGTGCCAGCAGCCAAGGGGGTGGAGTTTTGTCCTACGAGCAGTACTTC. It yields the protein CASSQGGGVLSYEQYF.

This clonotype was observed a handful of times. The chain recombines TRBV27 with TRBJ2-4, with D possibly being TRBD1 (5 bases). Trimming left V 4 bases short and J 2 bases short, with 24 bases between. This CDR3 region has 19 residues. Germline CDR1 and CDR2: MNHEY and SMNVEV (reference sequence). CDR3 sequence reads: CASSSLGSLAQGPKNIQYF. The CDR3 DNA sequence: TGTGCCAGCAGTTCTTTAGGGTCCTTGGCCCAGGGTCCCAAAAACATTCAGTACTTC.

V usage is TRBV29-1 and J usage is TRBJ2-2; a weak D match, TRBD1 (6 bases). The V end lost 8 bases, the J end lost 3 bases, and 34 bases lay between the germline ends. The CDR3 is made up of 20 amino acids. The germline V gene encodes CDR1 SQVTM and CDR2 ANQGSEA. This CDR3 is CSPDTGSGEAGTKHTGELFF. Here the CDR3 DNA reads TGCAGCCCCGATACAGGGAGTGGTGAAGCCGGGACGAAACACACCGGGGAGCTGTTTTTT.

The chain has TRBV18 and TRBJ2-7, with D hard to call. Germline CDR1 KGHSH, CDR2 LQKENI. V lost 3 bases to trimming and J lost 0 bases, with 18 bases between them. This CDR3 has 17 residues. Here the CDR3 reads CASSPNPGNSFSYEQYF. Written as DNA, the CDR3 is TGTGCCAGCTCACCCAACCCTGGCAACTCCTTCTCCTACGAGCAGTACTTC.

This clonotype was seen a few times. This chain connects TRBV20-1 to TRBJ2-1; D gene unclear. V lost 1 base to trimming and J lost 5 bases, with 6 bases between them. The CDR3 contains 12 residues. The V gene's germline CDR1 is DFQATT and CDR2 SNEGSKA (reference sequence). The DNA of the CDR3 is TGCAGTGCTAGAGGATTGAACAATGAGCAGTTCTTC. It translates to CSARGLNNEQFF.

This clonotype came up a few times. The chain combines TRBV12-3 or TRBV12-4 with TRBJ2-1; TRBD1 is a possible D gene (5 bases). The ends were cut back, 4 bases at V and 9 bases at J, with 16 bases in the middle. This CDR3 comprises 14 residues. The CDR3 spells CASSWGPPVREQFF. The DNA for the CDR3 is TGTGCCAGCAGTTGGGGCCCCCCCGTCCGTGAGCAGTTCTTC.

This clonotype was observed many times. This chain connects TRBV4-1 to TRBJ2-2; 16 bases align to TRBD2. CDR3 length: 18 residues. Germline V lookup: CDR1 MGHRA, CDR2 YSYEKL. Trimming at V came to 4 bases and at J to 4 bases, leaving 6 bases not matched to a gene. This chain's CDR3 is CASSRGLAGGPSTGELFF. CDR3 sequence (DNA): TGCGCCAGCAGCCGGGGACTAGCGGGGGGGCCAAGCACCGGGGAGCTGTTTTTT.

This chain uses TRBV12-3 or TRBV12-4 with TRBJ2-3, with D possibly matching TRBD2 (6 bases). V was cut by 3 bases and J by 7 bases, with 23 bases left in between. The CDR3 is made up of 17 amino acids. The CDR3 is CASSFSRVRGGLNTQYF. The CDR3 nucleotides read TGTGCCAGCAGTTTCTCCAGGGTACGTGGGGGACTTAATACGCAGTATTTT.

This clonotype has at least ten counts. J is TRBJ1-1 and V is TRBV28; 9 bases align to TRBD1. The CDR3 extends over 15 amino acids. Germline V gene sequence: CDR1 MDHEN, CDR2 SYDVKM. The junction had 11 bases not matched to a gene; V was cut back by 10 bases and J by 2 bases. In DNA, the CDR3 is TGTGCCACGATATCACTGGGACAGGGTAACACTGAAGCTTTCTTT. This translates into CATISLGQGNTEAFF. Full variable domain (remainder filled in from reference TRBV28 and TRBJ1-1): DVKVTQSSRYLVKRTGEKVFLECVQDMDHENMFWYRQDPGLGLRLIYFSYDVKMKEKGDIPEGYSVSREKKERFSLILESASTNQTSMYLCATISLGQGNTEAFFGQGTRLTVV.

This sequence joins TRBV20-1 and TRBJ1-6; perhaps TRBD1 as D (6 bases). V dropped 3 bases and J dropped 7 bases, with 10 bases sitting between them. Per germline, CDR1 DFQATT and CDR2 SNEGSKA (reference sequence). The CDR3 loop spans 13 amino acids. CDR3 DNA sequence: TGCAGTGCTAGGTATCAGGGGAATTCACCCCTCCACTTT. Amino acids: CSARYQGNSPLHF.

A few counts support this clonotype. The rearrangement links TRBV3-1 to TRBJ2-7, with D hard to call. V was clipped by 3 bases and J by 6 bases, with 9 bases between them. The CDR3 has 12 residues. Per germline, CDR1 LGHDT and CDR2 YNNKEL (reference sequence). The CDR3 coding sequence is TGTGCCAGCAGCCACTCCCCTTCCGAGCAGTACTTC. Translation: CASSHSPSEQYF.

CDR3 loop: CASGLGLAGGSYNEQFF. In DNA form, the CDR3 reads TGTGCTAGTGGTTTGGGACTAGCGGGTGGTTCCTACAATGAGCAGTTCTTC. The chain employs TRBV12-5 and TRBJ2-1; TRBD2 aligns across 10 bases. Germline V gene sequence: CDR1 LGHNT, CDR2 FRNRAP. The CDR3 has 17 residues. Germline trimming cut 1 base from V and 1 base from J; bases unmatched to any gene: 4.

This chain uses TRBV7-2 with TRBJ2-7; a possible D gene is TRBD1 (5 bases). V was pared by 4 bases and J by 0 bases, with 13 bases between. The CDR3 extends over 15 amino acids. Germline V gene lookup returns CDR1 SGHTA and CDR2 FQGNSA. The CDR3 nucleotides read TGTGCCAGCAGCTCAACAGGCGGAAGCTCCTACGAGCAGTACTTC. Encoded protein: CASSSTGGSSYEQYF. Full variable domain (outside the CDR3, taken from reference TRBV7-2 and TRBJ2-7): GAGVSQSPSNKVTEKGKDVELRCDPISGHTALYWYRQSLGQGLEFLIYFQGNSAPDKSGLPSDRFSAERTGGSVSTLTIQRTQQEDSAVYLCASSSTGGSSYEQYFGPGTRLTVT.

The CDR3: CASRATSGGSKFEQFF. CDR3 DNA sequence: TGTGCCAGCAGGGCGACTAGCGGGGGGTCCAAATTTGAGCAGTTCTTC. The rearrangement links TRBV11-2 to TRBJ2-1; TRBD2 matches 13 bases. Germline lookup yields CDR1 SGHAT and CDR2 FQNNGV. This CDR3 comprises 16 residues. The junction had 11 bases not matched to a gene; V was cut back by 6 bases and J by 9 bases.

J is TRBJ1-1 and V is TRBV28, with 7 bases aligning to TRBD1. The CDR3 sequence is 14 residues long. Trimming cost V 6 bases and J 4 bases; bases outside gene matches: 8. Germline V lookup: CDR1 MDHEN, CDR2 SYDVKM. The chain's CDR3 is CASSAPGQSTEAFF. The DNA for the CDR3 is TGTGCCAGCAGCGCTCCGGGACAGAGCACTGAAGCTTTCTTT.

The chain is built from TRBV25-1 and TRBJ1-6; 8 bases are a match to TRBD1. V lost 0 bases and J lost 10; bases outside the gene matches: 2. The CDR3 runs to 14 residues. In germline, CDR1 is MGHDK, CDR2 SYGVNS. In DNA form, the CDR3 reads TGTGCCAGCAGTGAATATGACAGGGGATCACCCCTCCACTTT. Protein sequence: CASSEYDRGSPLHF.

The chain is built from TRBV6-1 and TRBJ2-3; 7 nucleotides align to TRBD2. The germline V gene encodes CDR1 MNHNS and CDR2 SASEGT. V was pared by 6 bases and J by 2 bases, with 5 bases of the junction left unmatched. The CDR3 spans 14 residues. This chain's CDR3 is CASRAGLHTDTQYF. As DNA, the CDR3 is TGTGCCAGCAGAGCGGGGCTCCACACAGATACGCAGTATTTT.

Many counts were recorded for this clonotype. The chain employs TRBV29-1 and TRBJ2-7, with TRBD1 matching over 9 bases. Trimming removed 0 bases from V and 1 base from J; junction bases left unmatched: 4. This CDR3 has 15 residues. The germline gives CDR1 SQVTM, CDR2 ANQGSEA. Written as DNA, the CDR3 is TGCAGCGTTGAAGAGAAGGGACAGGGTTCCTACGAGCAGTACTTC. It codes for CSVEEKGQGSYEQYF.